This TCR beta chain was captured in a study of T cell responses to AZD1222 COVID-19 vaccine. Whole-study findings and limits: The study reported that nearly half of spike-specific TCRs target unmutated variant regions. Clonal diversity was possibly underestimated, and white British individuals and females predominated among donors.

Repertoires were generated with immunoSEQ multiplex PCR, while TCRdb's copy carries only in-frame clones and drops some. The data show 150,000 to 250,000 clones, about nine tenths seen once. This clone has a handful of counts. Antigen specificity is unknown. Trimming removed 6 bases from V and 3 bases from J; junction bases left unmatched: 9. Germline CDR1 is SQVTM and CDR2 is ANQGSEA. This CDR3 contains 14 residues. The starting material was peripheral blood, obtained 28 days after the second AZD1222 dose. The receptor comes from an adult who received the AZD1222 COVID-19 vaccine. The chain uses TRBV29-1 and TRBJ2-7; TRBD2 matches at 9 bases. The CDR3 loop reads CSVETSGAYYEQYF. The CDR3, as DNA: TGCAGCGTGGAGACTAGCGGAGCCTACTACGAGCAGTACTTC.